The 6 T cell receptor beta chains below come from one sample, sequenced in a study of T cell repertoires in cytomegalovirus infection. TCRdb ran MiXCR on the reads and lists one entry per CDR3 protein. The sample includes around 270,000 distinct CDR3 sequences, less than 9.5% of them seen just once. The sample comprised PBMCs. The source is a human donor in good health (CMV status not recorded). Some clones in this sample may be carry-over from other donors' samples.

At least ten counts were recorded for this clonotype. The CDR3 coding sequence is TGTGCCAGCAGCTTAGCGGGACAGGGTGGGACTGAAGCTTTCTTT. This translates into CASSLAGQGGTEAFF. The chain has TRBV7-2 and TRBJ1-1, with 9 bases that match TRBD1. The J segment lost 5 bases and the V segment lost 0 bases, leaving 4 bases of the junction unmatched. Per the germline V gene, CDR1 is SGHTA and CDR2 is FQGNSA. The CDR3 contains 15 residues.

The table lists this clonotype with many counts. The chain recombines TRBV7-2 with TRBJ1-1; a weak D match, TRBD1 (6 bases). V lost 0 bases to trimming and J lost 1 base, with 6 bases between them. Looked up from germline, CDR1 is SGHTA and CDR2 is FQGNSA. This CDR3 has 14 residues. The CDR3 is CASSLAGQNTEAFF. CDR3 in DNA: TGTGCCAGCAGCTTAGCGGGACAGAACACTGAAGCTTTCTTT.

This clonotype was seen repeatedly, ten times or more. The junction departs from germline at one end; a sequencing error may be responsible. The CDR3 nucleotides are TGTGCCAGCAGCTTAAGGCCAGGGGGCGCGGGCAATCGGCCCCAGCATTTT. Its protein product is CASSLRPGGAGNRPQHF. The rearrangement uses TRBV7-8 and TRBJ1-5; 8 bases agree with TRBD1. The CDR3 length is 17 residues. Germline V gene sequence: CDR1 SGHVS, CDR2 FQNEAQ.

The genes are TRBV7-8 and TRBJ2-7; tentatively, D is TRBD2 (6 bases). Trimming removed 8 bases at V and 3 bases at J, with 11 bases between. CDR1 is SGHVS, CDR2 FQNEAQ, per germline. The length of the CDR3 is 12 residues. DNA of the CDR3: TGTGCCAGCGGAGGGTTCGACTACGAGCAGTACTTC. Its translation is CASGGFDYEQYF. Together with reference TRBV7-8 and TRBJ2-7, the CDR3 gives the full variable domain: GAGVSQSPRYKVAKRGQDVALRCDPISGHVSLFWYQQALGQGPEFLTYFQNEAQLDKSGLPSDRFFAERPEGSVSTLKIQRTQQEDSAVYLCASGGFDYEQYFGPGTRLTVT.

There are many counts of this clonotype. V and J are TRBV7-2 and TRBJ2-7; either TRBD1 or TRBD2 may supply D (6 bases each). This CDR3 is built from 21 residues. Trimming removed 1 base at V and 2 bases at J, with 30 bases between. Germline loops: CDR1 SGHTA, CDR2 FQGNSA. The CDR3 reads CASSLGGGLPDPGGGTYEQYF. The DNA for the CDR3 is TGTGCCAGCAGCTTAGGGGGTGGACTACCTGACCCAGGAGGGGGGACCTACGAGCAGTACTTC. The full variable domain, its missing parts supplied by reference TRBV7-2 and TRBJ2-7, is GAGVSQSPSNKVTEKGKDVELRCDPISGHTALYWYRQSLGQGLEFLIYFQGNSAPDKSGLPSDRFSAERTGGSVSTLTIQRTQQEDSAVYLCASSLGGGLPDPGGGTYEQYFGPGTRLTVT.

Many counts were recorded for this clonotype. V usage is TRBV10-1 and J usage is TRBJ1-5; a possible D gene is TRBD1 (5 bases). Germline CDR1 WNHNN, CDR2 SYGVQD (reference sequence). V gave up 5 bases and J gave up 4 bases, with 9 bases separating them. The CDR3 spans 13 residues. The CDR3 spells CASSKQANQPQHF. The CDR3 coding sequence is TGCGCCAGCAGTAAACAGGCTAATCAGCCCCAGCATTTT.